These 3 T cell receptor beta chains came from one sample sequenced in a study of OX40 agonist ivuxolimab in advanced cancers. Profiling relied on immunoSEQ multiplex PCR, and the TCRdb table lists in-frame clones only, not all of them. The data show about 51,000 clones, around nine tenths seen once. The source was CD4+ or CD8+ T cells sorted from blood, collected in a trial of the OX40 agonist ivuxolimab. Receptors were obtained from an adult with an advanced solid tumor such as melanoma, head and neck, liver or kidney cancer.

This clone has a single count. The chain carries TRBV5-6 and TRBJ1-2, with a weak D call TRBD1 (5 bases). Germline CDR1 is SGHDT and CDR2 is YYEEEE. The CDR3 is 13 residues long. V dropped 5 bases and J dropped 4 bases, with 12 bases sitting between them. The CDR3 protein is CASRVGGAYGYTF. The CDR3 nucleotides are TGTGCCAGCAGGGTGGGGGGTGCCTATGGCTACACCTTC.

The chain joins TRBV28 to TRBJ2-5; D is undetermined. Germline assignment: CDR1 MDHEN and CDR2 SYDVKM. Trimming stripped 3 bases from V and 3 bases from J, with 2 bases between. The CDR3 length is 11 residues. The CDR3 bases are TGTGCCAGCAGTTTGGAAGAGACCCAGTACTTC. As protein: CASSLEETQYF.

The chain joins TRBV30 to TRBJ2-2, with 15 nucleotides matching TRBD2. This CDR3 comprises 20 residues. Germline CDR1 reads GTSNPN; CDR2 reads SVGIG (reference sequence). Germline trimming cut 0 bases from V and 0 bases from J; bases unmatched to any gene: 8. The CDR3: CAWSVPGLAGGRTNTGELFF. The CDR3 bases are TGTGCCTGGAGTGTACCGGGACTAGCGGGGGGCCGCACGAACACCGGGGAGCTGTTTTTT. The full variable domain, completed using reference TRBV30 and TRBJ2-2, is SQTIHQWPATLVQPVGSPLSLECTVEGTSNPNLYWYRQAAGRGLQLLFYSVGIGQISSEVPQNLSASRPQDRQFILSSKKLLLSDSGFYLCAWSVPGLAGGRTNTGELFFGEGSRLTVL.